A single T cell receptor beta chain is shown here with its context. Original processing methods: Scientists estimated how many nucleated cells there were by amplifying reference gene primers. TCRdb's copy holds only in-frame clones and misses some; the assay was immunoSEQ multiplex PCR. The V and J calls and clone size were taken over from that table, and D and trimming were inferred from the DNA. The sample gives 410,000 or so clones, 70% to 90% of which show up once; almost 1.5% is in the top ten. This record comes from a study of blood T cell repertoires in COVID-19. The wider study: Sites in the United States, Italy and Spain provided acute and convalescent COVID-19 samples. From T cells, B-cell-depleted T cells, or PBMCs came the material, which was cDNA or gDNA.

CDR1 is WSHSY and CDR2 is SAAADI in the germline V gene. V dropped 5 bases and J dropped 1; count of bases not matched to a gene: 5. The length of the CDR3 is 15 residues. The J gene is TRBJ1-1, the V gene TRBV10-2; 9 bases map to TRBD1. Sequencing was carried out using peripheral blood. This receptor was obtained from a woman aged 30 to 39 with active or convalescent COVID-19. The CDR3 protein is CASSHGTGSNTEAFF. The CDR3 DNA follows: TGCGCCAGCAGTCATGGGACAGGGTCGAACACTGAAGCTTTCTTT.